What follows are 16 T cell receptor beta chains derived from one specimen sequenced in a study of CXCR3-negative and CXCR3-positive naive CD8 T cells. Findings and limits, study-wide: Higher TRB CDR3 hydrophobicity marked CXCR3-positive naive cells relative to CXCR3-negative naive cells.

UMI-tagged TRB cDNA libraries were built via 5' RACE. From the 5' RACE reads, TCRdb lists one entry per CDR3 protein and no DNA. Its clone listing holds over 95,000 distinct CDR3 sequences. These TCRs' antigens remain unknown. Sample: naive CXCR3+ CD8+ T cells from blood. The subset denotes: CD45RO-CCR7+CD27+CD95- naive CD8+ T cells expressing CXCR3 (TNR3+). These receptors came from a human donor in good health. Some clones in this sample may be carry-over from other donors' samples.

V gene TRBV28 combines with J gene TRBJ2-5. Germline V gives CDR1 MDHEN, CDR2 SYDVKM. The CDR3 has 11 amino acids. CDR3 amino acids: CASSIQETQYF.

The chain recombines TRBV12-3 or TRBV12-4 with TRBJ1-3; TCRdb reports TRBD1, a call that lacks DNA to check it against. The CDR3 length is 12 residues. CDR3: CASSPGGNTIYF.

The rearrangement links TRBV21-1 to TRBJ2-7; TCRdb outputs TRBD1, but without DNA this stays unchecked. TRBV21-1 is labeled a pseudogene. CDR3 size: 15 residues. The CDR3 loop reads CASSKGDSLGYEQYF.

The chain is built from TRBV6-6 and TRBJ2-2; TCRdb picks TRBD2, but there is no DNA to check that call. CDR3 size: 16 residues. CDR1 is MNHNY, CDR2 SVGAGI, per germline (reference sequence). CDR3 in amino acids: CASIAGTSGSTGELFF.

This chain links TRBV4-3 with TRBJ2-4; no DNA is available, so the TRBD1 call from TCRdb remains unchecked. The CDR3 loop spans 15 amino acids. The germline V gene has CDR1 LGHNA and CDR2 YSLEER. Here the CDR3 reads CASSPTGDAKNIQYF.

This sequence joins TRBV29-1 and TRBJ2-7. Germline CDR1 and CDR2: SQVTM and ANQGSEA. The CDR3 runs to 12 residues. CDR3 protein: CSAGRDSYEQYF.

CDR3 residues: CSVVTGGTNTGELFF. The J gene is TRBJ2-2, the V gene TRBV29-1; TCRdb calls TRBD1, which cannot be checked without DNA. The V gene's germline CDR1 is SQVTM and CDR2 ANQGSEA. The CDR3 extends over 15 amino acids.

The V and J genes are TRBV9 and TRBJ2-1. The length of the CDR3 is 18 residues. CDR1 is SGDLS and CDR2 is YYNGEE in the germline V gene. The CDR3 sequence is CASSVGTHPGSSYNEQFF.

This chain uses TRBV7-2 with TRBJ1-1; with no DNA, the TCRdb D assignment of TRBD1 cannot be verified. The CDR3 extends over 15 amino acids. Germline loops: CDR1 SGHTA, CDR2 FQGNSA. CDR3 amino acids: CASSLAGAEYTEAFF. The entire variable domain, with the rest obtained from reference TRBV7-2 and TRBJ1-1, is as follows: GAGVSQSPSNKVTEKGKDVELRCDPISGHTALYWYRQSLGQGLEFLIYFQGNSAPDKSGLPSDRFSAERTGGSVSTLTIQRTQQEDSAVYLCASSLAGAEYTEAFFGQGTRLTVV.

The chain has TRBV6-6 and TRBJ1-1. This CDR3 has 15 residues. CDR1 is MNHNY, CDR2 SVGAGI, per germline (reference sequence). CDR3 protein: CASSPTREGGTEAFF.

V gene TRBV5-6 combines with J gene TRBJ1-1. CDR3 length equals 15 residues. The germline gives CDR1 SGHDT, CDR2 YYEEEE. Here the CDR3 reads CASSLDWGMNTEAFF.

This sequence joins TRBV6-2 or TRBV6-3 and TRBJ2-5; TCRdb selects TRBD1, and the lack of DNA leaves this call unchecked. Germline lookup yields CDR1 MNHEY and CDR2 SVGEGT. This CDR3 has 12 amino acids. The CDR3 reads CASSPDGGTQYF.

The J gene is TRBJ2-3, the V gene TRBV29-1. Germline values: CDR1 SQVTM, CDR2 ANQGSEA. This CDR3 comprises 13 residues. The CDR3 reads CSVQGSGLDTQYF.

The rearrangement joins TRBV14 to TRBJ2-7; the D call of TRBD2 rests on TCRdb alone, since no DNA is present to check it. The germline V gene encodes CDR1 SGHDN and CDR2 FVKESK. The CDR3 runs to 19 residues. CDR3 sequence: CASSQDTAGVVPTLYEQYF.

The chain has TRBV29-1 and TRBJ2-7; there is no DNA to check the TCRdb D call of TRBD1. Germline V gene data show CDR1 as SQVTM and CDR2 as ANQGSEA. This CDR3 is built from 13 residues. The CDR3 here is CSVERGETYEQYF.

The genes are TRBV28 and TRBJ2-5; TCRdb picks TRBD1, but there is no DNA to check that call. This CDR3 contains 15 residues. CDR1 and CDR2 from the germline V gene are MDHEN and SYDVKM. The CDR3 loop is CASSSDRGNQETQYF.